This T cell receptor beta chain was sequenced during a study of blood T cells in healthy people across ages. This clonotype was seen repeatedly, ten times or more. Antigen unknown. Notes on the study in general: Measured against age, TCR beta diversity per million T cells decreased in a roughly linear manner.

A second PCR of about 7 to 11 cycles used a sample-barcoded 5' primer and a J-beta primer mix. The yield of each sample was at least 2.5 million CDR3-containing paired-end reads. From the 5' RACE reads, TCRdb called clonotypes with MiXCR, one entry per CDR3 protein. The table lists 630,000 or so distinct CDR3 sequences, about 30% of them singletons. The CDR3 contains 15 residues. CDR1 and CDR2 (germline): LNHNV, YYDKDF (reference sequence). The V and J ends lost 0 bases and 1 base respectively, with 10 bases between them. The sample was blood. This sequence originates from a woman older than 75 in good health. This chain joins TRBV15 and TRBJ2-7, with D possibly being TRBD1 (5 bases). DNA for the CDR3: TGTGCCACCAGCAGAGACAGGGATTGGTCCTACGAGCAGTACTTC. This codes for CATSRDRDWSYEQYF.